The clone carrying this T cell receptor (beta chain) was counted ten times or more. Its antigen is not identified. This record belongs to a study of T cells in Graves' hyperthyroidism and ophthalmopathy. Study-wide points: The model anticipated ophthalmopathy a median around six months pre-onset. Using 13 V-J features, a model discriminated ophthalmopathy from stable hyperthyroidism. Blood held most thyroid clonotypes expanded above 0.001 frequency.

The study left out patients who had uncontrolled infection, other autoimmune disease, pregnancy or lactation. RNA transcripts provided the source from which TCR beta CDR3 regions were amplified. Using the HTBI primer set, a first-round RT-PCR was run on the TCR CDR3. MiXCR was run by TCRdb on the multiplex PCR reads, yielding one entry per CDR3 protein. In the table there are about 640,000 distinct CDR3 sequences, less than 25% of which are singletons. The CDR3 extends over 13 amino acids. The V end was cut by 3 bases, the J end by 2 bases, with 7 bases between. Germline CDR1 is SNHLY and CDR2 is FYNNEI.

This receptor was taken from a man younger than 40 with Graves' ophthalmopathy. Sequenced: blood. The chain employs TRBV2 and TRBJ1-1; unclear D gene. CDR3 bases: TGTGCCAGCAGTGACCCACCAAACACTGAAGCTTTCTTT. It is translated as CASSDPPNTEAFF.